A single sample gave rise to the 10 T cell receptor beta chains below, sequenced in a study of T cells expressing NK-cell markers. TCRdb reworked the 5' RACE reads into one entry per CDR3 protein, no DNA. This repertoire includes 130,000 to 150,000 distinct CDR3 sequences. The specimen was blood T cells: a sorted CD56 or NKG2C T cell subset, CD4+ or CD8+ T cells, or bulk PBMC T cells (not recorded which). These receptors were collected from a man aged 18 to 30 in good health.

V gene TRBV12-3 or TRBV12-4 combines with J gene TRBJ2-5. This CDR3 comprises 14 residues. The CDR3 loop is CASRTLGDQETQYF.

V is TRBV5-1 and J is TRBJ2-1; TCRdb's assignment of TRBD2 cannot be checked, as there is no DNA. Germline V gene lookup returns CDR1 SGHRS and CDR2 YFSETQ. The CDR3 length is 17 residues. CDR3 region: CASSWTTGLAGDNEQFF.

The V call is TRBV6-5, the J call TRBJ2-7; the D call of TRBD1 rests on TCRdb alone, since no DNA is present to check it. From germline, CDR1 is MNHEY and CDR2 SVGAGI. This CDR3 region has 13 residues. CDR3: CASISTAPYEQYF.

V is TRBV12-3 or TRBV12-4 and J is TRBJ2-7; there is no DNA to check the TCRdb D call of TRBD1. This CDR3 has 13 residues. CDR3 amino acids: CASNPPTGNEQYF.

The J gene is TRBJ2-5, the V gene TRBV27; TCRdb proposes TRBD1, but this gene call is untestable without DNA. Germline V gene data show CDR1 as MNHEY and CDR2 as SMNVEV (reference sequence). The CDR3 length is 15 residues. The CDR3 reads CASSLTGKPQETQYF.

The chain's CDR3 is CASSPGWGPGNTEAFF. V usage is TRBV3-1 and J usage is TRBJ1-1; TCRdb's D call of TRBD1 is untestable without DNA. The CDR3 totals 16 residues. The germline V gene encodes CDR1 LGHDT and CDR2 YNNKEL (reference sequence).

This chain links TRBV2 with TRBJ2-3; TCRdb's D gene call, TRBD2, goes unchecked for lack of DNA. Germline CDR1 reads SNHLY; CDR2 reads FYNNEI. The CDR3 extends over 15 amino acids. The CDR3 region is CASNRIRGVADTQYF. The variable domain in full, completed from reference TRBV2 and TRBJ2-3, reads EPEVTQTPSHQVTQMGQEVILRCVPISNHLYFYWYRQILGQKVEFLVSFYNNEISEKSEIFDDQFSVERPDGSNFTLKIRSTKLEDSAMYFCASNRIRGVADTQYFGPGTRLTVL.

The gene calls are TRBV19 and TRBJ1-4. Germline V gene data show CDR1 as LNHDA and CDR2 as SQIVND (reference sequence). CDR3 length equals 14 residues. CDR3: CASSVTGLEEKLFF.

J is TRBJ2-7 and V is TRBV10-3; there is no DNA to check the TCRdb D call of TRBD2. Per the germline V gene, CDR1 is ENHRY and CDR2 is SYGVKD. The length of the CDR3 is 12 residues. The CDR3 here is CAISESAGEQYF.

The chain employs TRBV7-9 and TRBJ2-1; lacking DNA, the TRBD2 call made by TCRdb goes unchecked. This CDR3 contains 16 residues. CDR1 and CDR2 from the germline V gene are SEHNR and FQNEAQ (reference sequence). The CDR3 reads CASSNLIPHVNHEQFF.